The present T cell receptor beta chain was sequenced within a study of graft-versus-host responses after intestinal transplantation. This table comes from immunoSEQ multiplex PCR, and its TCRdb copy is limited to in-frame clones, with some not included. Among tens of thousands of clones, about 93% were seen once, and the ten largest hold less than 6%. The CDR3 length is 13 residues. Germline CDR1 reads SGDLS; CDR2 reads YYNGEE. V lost 7 bases to trimming and J lost 2 bases, with 12 bases between them. Sample: PBMCs, taken around 800 days after a first intestinal transplant, on the day of a second. The sequence came from a human patient who received an intestinal transplant, so some T cells may come from the graft donor. The rearrangement uses TRBV9 and TRBJ2-5; D might be TRBD2 (6 bases). CDR3 residues: CASSRGLQETQYF. The DNA of the CDR3 is TGTGCCAGCTCGCGGGGTTTACAAGAGACCCAGTACTTC.